Listed below are T cell receptor beta chains from one sample, sequenced in a study of blood T cell repertoires in COVID-19. Using immunoSEQ multiplex PCR, the repertoire was profiled, and TCRdb retains in-frame clones only, with some absent. Among about 130,000 clones listed, roughly 83% were seen once. The sequenced material came from peripheral blood. Every receptor here comes from a woman aged 80 or over with acute or convalescent COVID-19. Each CDR3 is given with its conserved first and last residue. Fields, in order: clone size, D gene, J gene, V gene, CDR3 DNA, CDR3 protein. A D gene is named only where the DNA matches it firmly. Only some rows state a clone size, as once, few, many or a class for expanded clones.

.,.,TRBJ1-4,TRBV7-8,TGTGCCAGCAGCTCAGGGGATGAAAAACTGTTTTTT,CASSSGDEKLFF
.,.,TRBJ1-1,TRBV3-1/TRBV3-2,TGTGCCAGCAGCCAGCTGACAGCAAACACTGAAGCTTTCTTT,CASSQLTANTEAFF
.,.,TRBJ1-1,TRBV14,TGTGCCAGCAGCCAAGAGACTGGAGGGGAGGCTTTCTTT,CASSQETGGEAFF
.,.,TRBJ2-7,TRBV3-1/TRBV3-2,TGTGCCAGCAGCCCACAGGGTTACGAGCAGTACTTC,CASSPQGYEQYF
.,.,TRBJ1-1,TRBV5-1,TGCGCCAGCAGCTTCACAGTAGTCACTGAAGCTTTCTTT,CASSFTVVTEAFF
.,.,TRBJ1-4,TRBV19,TGTGCCAGTAGTATGGAGGGACGGGAAAAACTGTTTTTT,CASSMEGREKLFF
once,TRBD1,TRBJ1-1,TRBV5-4,TGTGCCAGCAGCTCTCGAAGGGGGGCAGGGGGCTCGGACACTGAAGCTTTCTTT,CASSSRRGAGGSDTEAFF
.,TRBD1,TRBJ1-5,TRBV19,TGTGCCAGTAGTACGCGACAGGGTAAGCAGCCCCAGCATTTT,CASSTRQGKQPQHF
.,TRBD1,TRBJ1-1,TRBV7-3,TGTGCCAGCAGCTTATCACAGGGGGCGATTACTGAAGCTTTCTTT,CASSLSQGAITEAFF
.,TRBD1,TRBJ1-1,TRBV6-6,TGTGCCAGCAGTTCCCGGACAGGGGTGAACACTGAAGCTTTCTTT,CASSSRTGVNTEAFF
.,TRBD1,TRBJ2-3,TRBV7-2,TGTGCCAGCAGCTTGACAGGGTGGGATACGCAGTATTTT,CASSLTGWDTQYF
.,.,TRBJ2-7,TRBV5-5,TGTGCCAGCAGCTTAATCGGGGGGCTTAACGAGCAGTACTTC,CASSLIGGLNEQYF
.,TRBD2,TRBJ2-2,TRBV2,TGTGCCAGCAGCCCCGAGGGACTACAGAACACCGGGGAGCTGTTTTTT,CASSPEGLQNTGELFF
.,TRBD2,TRBJ2-7,TRBV7-2,TGTGCCAGCAGTCATACTAGCGGACCTTCCTACGAGCAGTACTTC,CASSHTSGPSYEQYF
.,.,TRBJ2-7,TRBV6-5,TGTGCCAGCAGTCAGGGGATGGGGCACGAGCAGTACTTC,CASSQGMGHEQYF
.,.,TRBJ1-3,TRBV6-2/TRBV6-3,TGTGCCAGCAGTTACGAGCCCGGTGGAAACACCATATATTTT,CASSYEPGGNTIYF
.,.,TRBJ1-3,TRBV19,TGTGCCAGCCCGGGGACAGGAAACACCATATATTTT,CASPGTGNTIYF
.,.,TRBJ2-1,TRBV18,TGTGCCAGCTCTCCCACCGTACTAGCAGTTTACAATGAGCAGTTCTTC,CASSPTVLAVYNEQFF
.,TRBD2,TRBJ2-7,TRBV28,TGTGCCAGCAGCTCGTCCGCCGGGGGGGACTACGAGCAGTACTTC,CASSSSAGGDYEQYF
.,TRBD1,TRBJ1-5,TRBV10-3,TGTGCCATCAGTGACCCAGACAGGGGCAATCAGCCCCAGCATTTT,CAISDPDRGNQPQHF
.,.,TRBJ1-2,TRBV5-6,TGTGCCACCGAAGGTACAGGGATGAGGGGTGGCTACACCTTC,CATEGTGMRGGYTF
.,.,TRBJ2-3,TRBV27,TGTGCCAGCAGTTTATCGGGCGGGCCGACAGATACGCAGTATTTT,CASSLSGGPTDTQYF
.,.,TRBJ2-7,TRBV5-4,TGTGCCAGCAGCTATGGGGGCCCAGGTGAGCAGTACTTC,CASSYGGPGEQYF
.,TRBD1,TRBJ1-4,TRBV4-2,TGTGCCAGCAGCCACTTAAGGACAGGGGAAGATAATGAAAAACTGTTTTTT,CASSHLRTGEDNEKLFF
once,.,TRBJ1-2,TRBV2,TGTGCCAGCAGTCGGACTTACGAGTTTGGCTACACCTTC,CASSRTYEFGYTF
.,TRBD1,TRBJ2-1,TRBV11-2,TGTGCCAGCAGAAGACAGGGGGCGCAGTACAATGAGCAGTTCTTC,CASRRQGAQYNEQFF
.,.,TRBJ1-6,TRBV7-2,TGTGCCAGCAGCAGGGGGGGGAGGGGAGGCACCTATAATTCACCCCTCCACTTT,CASSRGGRGGTYNSPLHF
.,.,TRBJ1-2,TRBV27,TGTGCCAGCAGTTTTTCGGGGAGGGTGGGTGGCTACACCTTC,CASSFSGRVGGYTF
.,.,TRBJ1-5,TRBV27,TGTGCCAGCAGTTTATCCAGGGTTAGCAATCAGCCCCAGCATTTT,CASSLSRVSNQPQHF
.,.,TRBJ1-4,TRBV9,TGTGCCAGCAGCGTACAGGGGCAAAATGAAAAACTGTTTTTT,CASSVQGQNEKLFF
once,.,TRBJ1-4,TRBV5-5,TGTGCCAGCAGCCCTAATGTTCTGGGCAGGGGTGAAAAACTGTTTTTT,CASSPNVLGRGEKLFF
.,TRBD1,TRBJ2-1,TRBV5-6,TGTGCTAGCAGCTCCGGGACAGGGACCTACAATGAGCAGTTCTTC,CASSSGTGTYNEQFF
.,TRBD2,TRBJ2-3,TRBV7-3,TGTGCCAGCAGCTATCTAGCGGGGGCCACAGATACGCAGTATTTT,CASSYLAGATDTQYF
.,.,TRBJ2-2,TRBV7-2,TGTGCCAGCAGCCCGCAGGGGGGCTCGAACACCGGGGAGCTGTTTTTT,CASSPQGGSNTGELFF
.,.,TRBJ1-5,TRBV12-5,TGTGCTAGTGGTTCCGGTAATCAGCCCCAGCATTTT,CASGSGNQPQHF
.,.,TRBJ1-1,TRBV7-9,TGTGCATCCACGGACGGCCCGGAGGGGAACACTGAAGCTTTCTTT,CASTDGPEGNTEAFF
.,TRBD2,TRBJ2-7,TRBV7-3,TGTGCCAGCAGCTTAGGGGCAGGGAGGGTATACGAGCAGTACTTC,CASSLGAGRVYEQYF
once,TRBD1,TRBJ2-3,TRBV10-3,TGTGCCACTGGGACAGGGGTTACAGATACGCAGTATTTT,CATGTGVTDTQYF
few,TRBD1,TRBJ1-1,TRBV6-5,TGTGCCAGCAGTTTTCGACAGGGTAGGTACACTGAAGCTTTCTTT,CASSFRQGRYTEAFF
.,TRBD1,TRBJ2-3,TRBV12-5,TGTGCTAGTGGTTTGTCCTACCAGGGGGCGCGAAGCACAGATACGCAGTATTTT,CASGLSYQGARSTDTQYF
.,.,TRBJ1-1,TRBV6-2/TRBV6-3,TGTGCCAGCAGTTACCGGGGGTGGAATTGGGCAGGGAGTTGGAACACTGAAGCTTTCTTT,CASSYRGWNWAGSWNTEAFF
few,TRBD2,TRBJ2-7,TRBV3-1/TRBV3-2,TGTGCCAGCAGCCCCCGTCCGGGGGGGTACGAGCAGTACTTC,CASSPRPGGYEQYF
once,.,TRBJ1-1,TRBV5-1,TGCGCCAGCAGCCTTCAGGAACATGAAGCTTTCTTT,CASSLQEHEAFF
.,.,TRBJ1-3,TRBV7-2,TGTGCCAGCAGCTTAAGCCCGGGGGCTGGAAACACCATATATTTT,CASSLSPGAGNTIYF
.,.,TRBJ2-5,TRBV6-2/TRBV6-3,TGTGCCAGCAGTTACGGAGAGGAGACCCAGTACTTC,CASSYGEETQYF
.,TRBD1,TRBJ2-5,TRBV27,TGTGCCAGCAGTACCCGCAGGGGGCGAGAGACCCAGTACTTC,CASSTRRGRETQYF
.,.,TRBJ2-7,TRBV9,TGTGCCAGCAGCGTACTTGAAAGGGGCTACGAGCAGTACTTC,CASSVLERGYEQYF
.,.,TRBJ2-1,TRBV7-8,TGTGCCAGCAGCTTAATGACTACCAACAATGAGCAGTTCTTC,CASSLMTTNNEQFF
.,.,TRBJ1-5,TRBV7-2,TGTGCCAGCAGCTTAGCGGGGGGGGGCAATCAGCCCCAGCATTTT,CASSLAGGGNQPQHF
.,.,TRBJ1-2,TRBV9,TGTGCCAGCAGCGCAGGGGTAGGGCTCGGTGTGGGCTATGGCTACACCTTC,CASSAGVGLGVGYGYTF
.,.,TRBJ1-3,TRBV24-1,TGTGCCACCCGATCCGGCGAGGCTGGAAACACCATATATTTT,CATRSGEAGNTIYF
.,.,TRBJ2-3,TRBV6-1,TGTGCCAGCAGTGAAGAAACAGGTCGGGGGGCAAGAGATACGCAGTATTTT,CASSEETGRGARDTQYF
few,.,TRBJ1-2,TRBV7-3,TGTGCCAGCAGCGGCTTCTTTCGGGGATCCTATGGCTACACCTTC,CASSGFFRGSYGYTF
.,.,TRBJ2-1,TRBV24-1,TGTGCCACCAGTGATTCCGGGACAACCAATGAGCAGTTCTTC,CATSDSGTTNEQFF
.,.,TRBJ1-1,TRBV2,TGTGCCAGCAGTGAAAATCCGGGATCTGAAGCTTTCTTT,CASSENPGSEAFF
.,.,TRBJ2-7,TRBV10-1,TGCGCCAGCAGTGAGGTCTTCCAGGGCAGAGACGAGCAGTACTTC,CASSEVFQGRDEQYF
.,TRBD2,TRBJ2-3,TRBV5-1,TGCGCCAGCAGCAATAGCGGGGGGACCACAGATACGCAGTATTTT,CASSNSGGTTDTQYF
.,.,TRBJ2-7,TRBV7-9,TGTGCCAGCAGCAGTACAAGGTCGCGCAGGGGCGAGCAGTACTTC,CASSSTRSRRGEQYF
.,TRBD1,TRBJ1-2,TRBV6-2/TRBV6-3,TGTGCCAGCAGTTACGGTCGGGCAGGGGGCCGGTATGGCTACACCTTC,CASSYGRAGGRYGYTF
.,TRBD1,TRBJ1-1,TRBV5-1,TGCGCCAGCAGCCCCACTCGGACAGGGCGAAACACTGAAGCTTTCTTT,CASSPTRTGRNTEAFF